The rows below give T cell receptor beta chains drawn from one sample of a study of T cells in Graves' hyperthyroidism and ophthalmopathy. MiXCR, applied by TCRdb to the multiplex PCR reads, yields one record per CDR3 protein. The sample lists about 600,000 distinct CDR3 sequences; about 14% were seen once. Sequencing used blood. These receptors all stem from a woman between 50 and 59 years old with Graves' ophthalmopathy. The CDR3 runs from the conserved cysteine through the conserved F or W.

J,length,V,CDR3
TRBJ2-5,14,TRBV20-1,CSARESGAQETQYF
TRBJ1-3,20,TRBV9,CASSAWGVAGSANSGNTIYF
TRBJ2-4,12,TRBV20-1,CSARTSGDIQYF
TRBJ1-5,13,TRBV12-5,CASGLEPDQPQHF
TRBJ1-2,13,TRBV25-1,CASWSGANYGYTF
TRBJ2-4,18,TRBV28,CASSVLAGGPSAKNIQYF
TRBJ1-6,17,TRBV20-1,CSARDRQRSSYNSPLHF
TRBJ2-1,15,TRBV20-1,CSITKLSSSYNEQFF
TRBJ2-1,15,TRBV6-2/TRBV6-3,CASSTGLGSDNEQFF
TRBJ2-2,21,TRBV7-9,CASRSLGRDSERKRNTGELFF
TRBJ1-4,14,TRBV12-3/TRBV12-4,CASKKTGVDEKLFF
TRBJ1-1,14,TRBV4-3,CASSPTWGLTEAFF
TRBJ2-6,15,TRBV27,CASSLGLSGANVLTF
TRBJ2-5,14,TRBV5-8,CASSLFPDSPRRYF
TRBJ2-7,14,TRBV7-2,CASSLVTSAYEQYF
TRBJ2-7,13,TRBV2,CASSRTVSYEQYF
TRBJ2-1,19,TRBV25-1,CASSEYEGSGNPGYNEQFF
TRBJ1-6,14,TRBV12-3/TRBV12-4,CASTRQAQHSPLHF
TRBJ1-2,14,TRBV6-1,CASSDGNRQGGYTF
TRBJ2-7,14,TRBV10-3,CAISEAKTDYEQYF
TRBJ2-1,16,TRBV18,CASSPPRGREVNEQFF
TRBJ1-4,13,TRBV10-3,CAISVVEHEKLFF
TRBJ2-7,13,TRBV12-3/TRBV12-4,CASSSRQGNEQYF
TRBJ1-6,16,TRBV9,CASSVAGGSVNSPLHF
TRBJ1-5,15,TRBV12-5,CASGLVRGSNQPQHF
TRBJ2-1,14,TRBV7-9,CASSLEIGYNEQFF
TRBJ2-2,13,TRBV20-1,CSASRGGTGELFF
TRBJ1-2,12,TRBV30,CAWRGGRDGYTF
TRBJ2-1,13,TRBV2,CASSETGGNEQFF
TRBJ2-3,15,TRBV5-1,CASSSGRSSTDTQYF
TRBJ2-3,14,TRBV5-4,CASRYKQGTDTQYF
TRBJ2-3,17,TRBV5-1,CASSSGLAGGSTDTQYF
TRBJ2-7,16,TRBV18,CASSPQQETLFYEQYF
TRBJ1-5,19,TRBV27,CASSSRWDSSLGPNQPQHF
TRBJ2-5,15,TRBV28,CANSFRGQIQETQYF
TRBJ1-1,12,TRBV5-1,CASSRGGNGAFF
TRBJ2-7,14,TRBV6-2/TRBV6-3,CASSYTGISYEQYF
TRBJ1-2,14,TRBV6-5,CASSYSQGSYGYTF